This T cell receptor (beta chain) was captured by sequencing in a study of blood T cell repertoires in COVID-19. Whole-study context: Italy, Spain and the United States were the sources of the convalescent and acute COVID-19 samples. T cells, B-cell-depleted T cells, or PBMCs supplied cDNA or gDNA.

The authors' processing: Researchers report that nucleated cell counts were estimated from reference gene primer amplification. The method was immunoSEQ multiplex PCR; TCRdb's version includes in-frame clones alone and lacks a portion of them. V, J and clone size were drawn from that table, and D and trimming were deduced from the DNA. Of over 100,000 clones detected, 80% to 85% appear once; the ten largest clones hold 0.8% to 1%. Germline-derived CDR1 and CDR2 are MNHNS and SASEGT. V lost 0 bases to trimming and J lost 5 bases, with 19 bases between them. The CDR3 has 17 residues. The specimen was peripheral blood. This clonotype was sampled from a woman in her seventies with acute or convalescent COVID-19. The V gene is TRBV6-1, the J gene TRBJ1-2; weak D call: TRBD1 (6 bases). CDR3 coding DNA: TGTGCCAGCAGTGAAGCGGGGGGGCCCCTCACTCTTTATGGCTACACCTTC. Amino acid sequence: CASSEAGGPLTLYGYTF.